Each of the 27 T cell receptor beta chains below was sequenced from the same sample in a study of cytomegalovirus exposure and HLA in healthy donors. The primer mix had 60 Vbeta and 13 Jbeta primers. Here immunoSEQ multiplex PCR was the method, and the copy in TCRdb shows in-frame clones only, minus some. The table shows under 170,000 clones, with 70% to 80% occurring only once. Sequencing was performed on PBMCs. The receptors originated from a human donor in good health.

This chain joins TRBV7-9 and TRBJ1-2; D possibly corresponds to TRBD1 (5 bases). The V gene lost 3 bases and the J gene lost 4 bases, with 21 bases spanning the gap. CDR3 size: 17 residues. CDR1 is SEHNR and CDR2 is FQNEAQ in the germline V gene (reference sequence). The CDR3 spells CASSFHSGGRDAYGYTF. The DNA for the CDR3 is TGTGCCAGCAGCTTTCATTCGGGTGGCAGGGATGCCTATGGCTACACCTTC.

The chain links TRBV27 to TRBJ1-5; D ambiguous. Trimming took off 5 bases at V and 5 bases at J, with 16 bases between the two ends. Germline assignment: CDR1 MNHEY and CDR2 SMNVEV (reference sequence). CDR3 size: 15 residues. The DNA for the CDR3 is TGTGCCAGCAGTCCGCCCGAGGGCCGGGATCAGCCCCAGCATTTT. Encoded protein: CASSPPEGRDQPQHF.

This CDR3 reads CASSLVQGGEQFF. As DNA, the CDR3 is TGTGCCAGCAGCTTAGTACAGGGTGGAGAGCAGTTCTTC. The chain links TRBV11-3 to TRBJ2-1; tentative D call: TRBD1 (6 bases). V was pared by 1 base and J by 10 bases, with 11 bases between. Germline V gives CDR1 SGHNT, CDR2 YENEEA. The CDR3 has 13 amino acids.

This chain connects TRBV6-5 to TRBJ1-6, with 8 bases aligning to TRBD1. CDR3 length: 15 residues. Per the germline V gene, CDR1 is MNHEY and CDR2 is SVGAGI. Trimming at V came to 4 bases and at J to 8 bases, leaving 7 bases not matched to a gene. CDR3 sequence: CASSSETGEDSPLHF. Written as DNA, the CDR3 is TGTGCCAGCAGTTCCGAGACAGGGGAGGATTCACCCCTCCACTTT.

J is TRBJ2-1 and V is TRBV11-2; D unresolved. This CDR3 contains 16 residues. Trimming left V 1 base short and J 0 bases short, with 10 bases between. Germline V gene lookup returns CDR1 SGHAT and CDR2 FQNNGV. CDR3 residues: CASSLVGRSSYNEQFF. CDR3 in DNA: TGTGCCAGCAGCTTAGTTGGGCGTAGCTCCTACAATGAGCAGTTCTTC. The complete variable domain, with remaining parts taken from reference TRBV11-2 and TRBJ2-1, reads EAGVAQSPRYKIIEKRQSVAFWCNPISGHATLYWYQQILGQGPKLLIQFQNNGVVDDSQLPKDRFSAERLKGVDSTLKIQPAKLEDSAVYLCASSLVGRSSYNEQFFGPGTRLTVL.

The chain joins TRBV12-5 to TRBJ2-2, with TRBD1 matching over 9 bases. Germline V gene lookup returns CDR1 LGHNT and CDR2 FRNRAP. The V and J ends lost 6 bases and 6 bases, in that order; junction bases with no gene match: 2. This CDR3 has 13 amino acids. The CDR3 sequence is CASGGTGSGELFF. The CDR3 coding sequence is TGTGCTAGTGGGGGGACAGGGTCCGGGGAGCTGTTTTTT.

This clone has only a few counts. The J gene is TRBJ1-1, the V gene TRBV18, with TRBD1 matching over 9 bases. The length of the CDR3 is 14 residues. Trimming at V came to 8 bases and at J to 1 base, leaving 5 bases not matched to a gene. Germline lookup yields CDR1 KGHSH and CDR2 LQKENI. The CDR3 region is CASTLDRGNTEAFF. The CDR3 nucleotides read TGTGCCAGCACCTTGGACAGGGGGAACACTGAAGCTTTCTTT.

The rearrangement links TRBV12-5 to TRBJ1-6, with D possibly TRBD1 on 6 matching bases. The germline V and J ends were trimmed by 4 bases and 8 bases, with 12 bases remaining between them. The CDR3 totals 14 residues. Germline V lookup: CDR1 LGHNT, CDR2 FRNRAP. Here the CDR3 DNA reads TGTGCTAGTGGTTCGCCGACAGGTCATTCACCCCTCCACTTT. It specifies CASGSPTGHSPLHF.

The chain employs TRBV18 and TRBJ2-5; TRBD2 matches 13 bases. CDR3 length: 19 amino acids. The germline V gene has CDR1 KGHSH and CDR2 LQKENI. Trimming at V came to 4 bases and at J to 4 bases, leaving 15 bases not matched to a gene. CDR3 amino acids: CASSRGGTSGRDLVETQYF. The CDR3 bases are TGTGCCAGCTCACGTGGCGGTACTAGCGGGAGGGACCTCGTAGAGACCCAGTACTTC.

In this sample, this clone turned up a few times. The chain carries TRBV7-9 and TRBJ2-5; 12 nucleotides match TRBD2. The closer fit of TRBJ2-7 to the DNA end suggests the J call may be wrong. The CDR3 covers 17 residues. The germline gives CDR1 SEHNR, CDR2 FQNEAQ (reference sequence). The CDR3 region is CASSLPGTSGRSYEQYF. In DNA, the CDR3 is TGTGCCAGCAGCTTGCCCGGGACTAGCGGGCGGAGCTACGAGCAGTACTTC.

The rearrangement links TRBV27 to TRBJ2-7; 9 positions match TRBD1. J lost 2 bases, V lost 6 bases, and 8 bases had no gene match. In germline, CDR1 is MNHEY, CDR2 SMNVEV (reference sequence). The length of the CDR3 is 15 residues. The CDR3 nucleotides read TGTGCCAGCAGCTCAGGACAGGGGAGGACCTACGAGCAGTACTTC. Translated: CASSSGQGRTYEQYF.

The J gene is TRBJ2-3, the V gene TRBV5-1; D call uncertain. Between the trimmed V and J ends, which lost 0 bases and 2 bases, there was a span of 7 bases. This CDR3 is 14 amino acids long. Germline lookup yields CDR1 SGHRS and CDR2 YFSETQ. The CDR3 loop reads CASSLDTFTDTQYF. The DNA for the CDR3 is TGCGCCAGCAGCTTGGACACATTCACAGATACGCAGTATTTT.

This rearrangement joins TRBV7-8 to TRBJ2-1; D might be TRBD1 (6 bases). The germline CDR1 and CDR2 sequences are SGHVS and FQNEAQ. The CDR3 totals 15 residues. V gave up 3 bases and J gave up 1 base, with 10 bases separating them. CDR3 in DNA: TGTGCCAGCAGCTTCGGACAGAATTCCTACAATGAGCAGTTCTTC. Translating gives CASSFGQNSYNEQFF.

V gene TRBV6-5 combines with J gene TRBJ1-4; TRBD1 matches at 8 bases. Unmatched junction bases numbered 8, after V lost 6 bases and J lost 8 bases. This CDR3 has 14 amino acids. Germline lookup yields CDR1 MNHEY and CDR2 SVGAGI. The CDR3 sequence is CASRPQGGFEKLFF. The CDR3 DNA follows: TGTGCCAGCAGACCACAGGGGGGGTTCGAAAAACTGTTTTTT.

The chain is built from TRBV6-5 and TRBJ2-1; no clear D. This CDR3 region has 15 residues. V dropped 6 bases and J dropped 4 bases, with 16 bases sitting between them. CDR1 is MNHEY, CDR2 SVGAGI, per germline. The CDR3 DNA reads TGTGCCAGCAGGATACACAAGTACCTGTACAATGAGCAGTTCTTC. This translates into CASRIHKYLYNEQFF.

The chain is built from TRBV6-1 and TRBJ2-7; 12 bases are shared with TRBD1. The germline gives CDR1 MNHNS, CDR2 SASEGT. The ends lost 8 bases at V and 4 bases at J; junction bases unmatched: 3. The CDR3 is 13 amino acids. The CDR3 DNA reads as TGTGCCAGCTTGGGACAGGGGGCTTACGAGCAGTACTTC. Protein: CASLGQGAYEQYF.

The chain has TRBV2 and TRBJ2-7; 8 bases are shared with TRBD2. This CDR3 spans 17 amino acids. V shed 2 bases and J 3 bases; nucleotides not matched to a gene: 12. CDR1 and CDR2 (germline): SNHLY, FYNNEI. The CDR3 loop is CASSEYGSGKTLYEQYF. The CDR3, as DNA: TGTGCCAGCAGTGAATACGGTAGCGGGAAGACACTCTACGAGCAGTACTTC.

The genes are TRBV7-2 and TRBJ2-1, with 8 nucleotides matching TRBD1. CDR3 length: 15 amino acids. V lost 6 bases to trimming and J lost 10 bases; unmatched junction nucleotides: 14. The V gene's germline CDR1 is SGHTA and CDR2 FQGNSA. CDR3 in DNA: TGTGCCAGCAGGCCAGTAGGTCAGGGGGCCCGGGAGCAGTTCTTC. This gives the protein CASRPVGQGAREQFF.

V is TRBV19 and J is TRBJ2-1; 8 bases align to TRBD2. Per the germline V gene, CDR1 is LNHDA and CDR2 is SQIVND (reference sequence). With 2 bases clipped from V and 9 bases from J, the junction kept 12 bases outside the gene matches. The CDR3 has 16 amino acids. CDR3 coding DNA: TGTGCCAGTAGTATAAGGTTGGCGGCGGGGGGAGGTGAGCAGTTCTTC. This codes for CASSIRLAAGGGEQFF.

The chain recombines TRBV30 with TRBJ1-1, with 10 positions matching TRBD1. CDR3 length: 16 residues. Germline V CDR1 and CDR2: GTSNPN, SVGIG (reference sequence). J gave up 7 bases and V 0 bases, and 11 bases lay outside the gene matches. The CDR3 coding sequence is TGTGCCTGGAGTGTCCCGGGACAGGGGAAGGGAGGTGAAGCTTTCTTT. Its protein product is CAWSVPGQGKGGEAFF.

The chain joins TRBV19 to TRBJ1-5; D perhaps matches TRBD1 (5 bases). Germline values: CDR1 LNHDA, CDR2 SQIVND (reference sequence). Trimming shortened V by 8 bases and J by 2 bases, and 16 bases separated the two germline ends. The CDR3 spans 15 residues. DNA for the CDR3: TGTGCCAGTGGGCCGAGCCCCAGGGGCAATCAGCCCCAGCATTTT. This translates into CASGPSPRGNQPQHF.

This clone was recorded a few times. The chain uses TRBV6-1 and TRBJ1-5, with 8 bases aligning to TRBD1. Germline CDR1 is MNHNS and CDR2 is SASEGT. The CDR3 consists of 16 residues. V trimming: 4 bases; J trimming: 3 bases; junction bases outside the gene matches: 8. This chain's CDR3 is CASSGRGQEDNQPQHF. The DNA of the CDR3 is TGTGCCAGCAGTGGCAGGGGACAGGAAGACAATCAGCCCCAGCATTTT.

The V and J genes are TRBV6-5 and TRBJ2-2; perhaps TRBD2 as D (6 bases). V was shortened by 7 bases and J by 5 bases, with 14 bases between the two germline ends. The germline V gene encodes CDR1 MNHEY and CDR2 SVGAGI. This CDR3 is built from 14 residues. CDR3 region: CASTPGSRTGELFF. CDR3 sequence (DNA): TGTGCCAGCACCCCCGGGAGTCGGACCGGGGAGCTGTTTTTT.

This clone was seen a few times. The chain links TRBV5-1 to TRBJ1-1, with 8 bases identical to TRBD1. Germline-derived CDR1 and CDR2 are SGHRS and YFSETQ. The V and J ends lost 0 bases and 1 base, in that order; junction bases with no gene match: 2. This CDR3 contains 15 residues. In DNA form, the CDR3 reads TGCGCCAGCAGCTTGGGGGGACAGGCGAACACTGAAGCTTTCTTT. This translates into CASSLGGQANTEAFF.

The gene calls are TRBV6-5 and TRBJ1-5, with a weak D call TRBD1 (5 bases). The CDR3 extends over 14 amino acids. Trimming pared 6 bases from V and 0 bases from J, leaving 9 bases between. Germline CDR1 reads MNHEY; CDR2 reads SVGAGI. CDR3 loop: CASSPDNSNQPQHF. DNA for the CDR3: TGTGCCAGCAGCCCGGACAATAGCAATCAGCCCCAGCATTTT.

This clone has just a few counts. The chain recombines TRBV4-2 with TRBJ2-5; TRBD2 is a possible D gene (6 bases). The CDR3 has 15 residues. V was pared by 4 bases and J by 5 bases, with 17 bases between. Looked up from germline, CDR1 is LGHNA and CDR2 is YNFKEQ. The CDR3 region has the DNA TGTGCCAGCAGCCGACTGGACTACCAAGGGGAGACCCAGTACTTC. It specifies CASSRLDYQGETQYF.

Points on this clone: Mismatch with germline at one junction end may stem from a read error. The J gene is TRBJ1-2, the V gene TRBV30; 7 nucleotides match TRBD1. The CDR3 sequence is 14 residues long. Germline-derived CDR1 and CDR2 are GTSNPN and SVGIG (reference sequence). CDR3 loop: CAWNGRRGQGGYPF. The CDR3 DNA reads as TGTGCCTGGAACGGACGCAGGGGTCAGGGGGGCTACCCCTTC.